A single sample gave rise to the 3 T cell receptor beta chains below, sequenced in a study of blood T cell repertoires in COVID-19. Sequencing was performed with immunoSEQ multiplex PCR; in TCRdb, only in-frame clones are kept and a portion is missing. The sample lists fewer than 350,000 clones; 75% to 90% were seen once. Sequenced: peripheral blood. Source of these receptors: a woman in her 70s with COVID-19, enrolled during active disease.

The sample holds a few counts of this clone. This chain links TRBV11-3 with TRBJ2-3; weak D call: TRBD1 (6 bases). The CDR3 is 16 residues long. Germline assignment: CDR1 SGHNT and CDR2 YENEEA. V lost 1 base and J lost 3, with 14 bases in between. DNA of the CDR3: TGTGCCAGCAGCTTAGGAACACAGGGACGGACAGATACGCAGTATTTT. Translated: CASSLGTQGRTDTQYF.

V is TRBV2 and J is TRBJ2-3; no firm D call. CDR1 SNHLY and CDR2 FYNNEI come from the germline V gene. This CDR3 is 14 amino acids long. V was trimmed by 3 bases and J by 4 bases, leaving 11 bases between them. CDR3 sequence (DNA): TGTGCCAGCAGTGACCGGTTTTTCTCAGATACGCAGTATTTT. Residues: CASSDRFFSDTQYF.

The CDR3 DNA sequence: TGTGCCAGCTCACCCGTTACAGGGGCGAGCACAGATACGCAGTATTTT. This codes for CASSPVTGASTDTQYF. The J gene is TRBJ2-3, the V gene TRBV18, with 7 bases lining up with TRBD1. The CDR3 covers 16 residues. The V gene's germline CDR1 is KGHSH and CDR2 LQKENI. Trimming cost V 3 bases and J 0 bases; bases outside gene matches: 6.